Below, 21 T cell receptor beta chains from the same sample are listed, as sequenced in a study of blood T cells in healthy people across ages. For the second PCR, which ran for about 6 to 12 cycles, a sample-barcoded 5' primer and a J-beta primer mix were used. MiXCR, applied by TCRdb to the 5' RACE reads, yields one record per CDR3 protein. This table has about 1,400,000 distinct CDR3 sequences, approximately 38% appearing once. Sequences were obtained from blood. These receptors were collected from a woman under 30 in good health.

J is TRBJ1-5 and V is TRBV6-2 or TRBV6-3, with no clear D. The CDR3 has 14 residues. CDR1 is MNHEY, CDR2 SVGEGT, per germline. The germline V and J ends were trimmed by 0 bases and 4 bases, with 7 bases remaining between them. The CDR3 bases are TGTGCCAGCAGTTACTCGGTCGGGAATCAGCCCCAGCATTTT. Residues: CASSYSVGNQPQHF.

This clonotype was picked up a small number of times. This chain connects TRBV27 to TRBJ2-1, with D perhaps matching TRBD2 (6 bases). With 4 bases removed from V and 12 bases from J, the gap between germline ends came to 13 bases. The length of the CDR3 is 12 residues. The germline V gene has CDR1 MNHEY and CDR2 SMNVEV (reference sequence). The CDR3 coding sequence is TGTGCCAGCAGTTCCAGACTAGAGGGGCAGTTCTTC. Its translation is CASSSRLEGQFF.

This rearrangement joins TRBV5-4 to TRBJ2-3; 7 bases match TRBD1. The J segment lost 0 bases and the V segment lost 3 bases, leaving 7 bases of the junction unmatched. The CDR3 is 16 residues long. The germline CDR1 and CDR2 sequences are SGHNT and YYREEE (reference sequence). CDR3 DNA sequence: TGTGCCAGCAGCTGGAACCGGGACAGTAGCACAGATACGCAGTATTTT. It encodes CASSWNRDSSTDTQYF.

The V gene is TRBV7-9, the J gene TRBJ2-7; D call uncertain. This CDR3 comprises 15 residues. Germline V CDR1 and CDR2: SEHNR, FQNEAQ (reference sequence). V was clipped by 2 bases and J by 7 bases, with 18 bases between them. The CDR3 spells CASSLLRKGINEQYF. The CDR3, as DNA: TGTGCCAGCAGCTTATTGCGGAAAGGCATCAATGAGCAGTACTTC.

This clonotype was picked up a small number of times. This chain uses TRBV4-1 with TRBJ2-7; D is unclear. Germline loops: CDR1 MGHRA, CDR2 YSYEKL. The CDR3 covers 15 residues. V lost 0 bases and J 2 bases, leaving 11 bases between the germline ends. The DNA of the CDR3 is TGCGCCAGCAGCCAAGATCCTAGGCTCCCCTACGAGCAGTACTTC. Translation gives CASSQDPRLPYEQYF.

This clonotype was detected only a few times. CDR3: CASRGGSDYGYTF. The DNA for the CDR3 is TGTGCCAGCCGAGGGGGCTCGGACTATGGCTACACCTTC. The chain combines TRBV6-4 with TRBJ1-2; 7 bases match TRBD1. The CDR3 has 13 residues. CDR1 is MRHNA, CDR2 SNTAGT, per germline. Losses at the gene ends were 8 bases for V and 3 bases for J; bases not matched to a gene: 6.

This chain connects TRBV10-3 to TRBJ2-7; 10 nucleotides align to TRBD1. The trim removed 11 bases at V and 5 bases at J, leaving 9 bases unmatched. CDR1 and CDR2 (germline): ENHRY, SYGVKD. The CDR3 runs 13 residues. CDR3 bases: TGTGCCGCGGGACAGGGGCTCGGGGACGAGCAGTACTTC. Translation gives CAAGQGLGDEQYF.

The rearrangement uses TRBV27 and TRBJ2-5; no definite D call. Per the germline V gene, CDR1 is MNHEY and CDR2 is SMNVEV (reference sequence). CDR3 length: 15 amino acids. V gave up 7 bases and J gave up 5 bases, with 20 bases separating them. The CDR3 region has the DNA TGTGCCAGCAAACGTCTGACAATTGGGCAGGAGACCCAGTACTTC. Its translation: CASKRLTIGQETQYF.

This clonotype is a singleton in its sample. The gene calls are TRBV20-1 and TRBJ1-6; D possibly corresponds to TRBD1 (6 bases). The length of the CDR3 is 15 residues. Germline lookup yields CDR1 DFQATT and CDR2 SNEGSKA (reference sequence). V was clipped by 8 bases and J by 8 bases, with 22 bases between them. In nucleotides, the CDR3 is TGCAGTCTCACTCCGCGGGGGGCGATGGATTCACCCCTCCACTTT. Translated: CSLTPRGAMDSPLHF.

This clonotype occurred once. The chain links TRBV15 to TRBJ2-5; D is unclear. Between the trimmed V and J ends, which lost 3 bases and 11 bases, there was a span of 16 bases. The germline V gene encodes CDR1 LNHNV and CDR2 YYDKDF (reference sequence). The length of the CDR3 is 13 residues. CDR3 coding DNA: TGTGCCACCAGCAGTCATTTCGAGGTTGAGCAGTACTTC. This codes for CATSSHFEVEQYF.

The chain recombines TRBV5-1 with TRBJ2-4; 10 bases agree with TRBD1. Near its end, the DNA agrees better with TRBJ2-7, so the J call may be wrong. The V gene's germline CDR1 is SGHRS and CDR2 YFSETQ. The CDR3 loop spans 15 amino acids. Written as DNA, the CDR3 is TGCGCCAGCAGGCCCGACAGGGGGCAATTTAACGAGCAGTACTTC. This codes for CASRPDRGQFNEQYF.

This chain uses TRBV21-1 with TRBJ2-1; the table assigns TRBD2, which was not confirmed against the DNA. TRBV21-1 is listed as a pseudogene. This CDR3 has 15 residues. CDR3 region: CASWGASGRIYEQFF. The CDR3 region has the DNA TGTGCCAGTTGGGGAGCTAGCGGGAGAATCTATGAGCAGTTCTTC.

The chain combines TRBV5-6 with TRBJ2-5, with D tentatively TRBD2 (6 bases). The ends were cut back, 3 bases at V and 4 bases at J, with 13 bases in the middle. This CDR3 comprises 14 residues. CDR1 and CDR2 from the germline V gene are SGHDT and YYEEEE. The CDR3 loop reads CASSSGPGGETQYF. In nucleotides, the CDR3 is TGTGCCAGCAGCTCAGGACCCGGGGGAGAGACCCAGTACTTC.

The V gene is TRBV12-3 or TRBV12-4, the J gene TRBJ1-2; no clear D. This CDR3 is 14 amino acids long. V dropped 5 bases and J dropped 0 bases, with 10 bases sitting between them. CDR3 sequence (DNA): TGTGCCAGCAGTGTAAACAGCGCTAACTATGGCTACACCTTC. Protein product: CASSVNSANYGYTF.

This clonotype was recorded only once. The genes are TRBV3-1 and TRBJ2-7; D perhaps matches TRBD2 (5 bases). Germline V gene data show CDR1 as LGHDT and CDR2 as YNNKEL (reference sequence). V lost 4 bases and J lost 4, with 14 bases in between. CDR3 size: 14 residues. The CDR3 bases are TGTGCCAGCAGCCCCGGGGTCGCGGGTTACGAGCAGTACTTC. It codes for CASSPGVAGYEQYF.

A word on this clonotype: A clone one base away is much larger, so this may be a read error. The chain recombines TRBV7-7 with TRBJ2-2; no reliable D call. Looked up from germline, CDR1 is SSHAT and CDR2 is FNYEAQ (reference sequence). The CDR3 consists of 15 residues. CDR3 sequence: CASSPSSLTTGELFF. In DNA form, the CDR3 reads TGTGCTAGCAGCCCTTCCTCCCTAACCACCGGGGAGCTGTTTTTT.

The genes are TRBV18 and TRBJ1-2, with 8 bases aligning to TRBD1. V lost 3 bases and J lost 3; bases outside the gene matches: 3. In germline, CDR1 is KGHSH, CDR2 LQKENI. The CDR3 runs 14 residues. The CDR3 protein is CASSPLTGDYGYTF. The DNA of the CDR3 is TGTGCCAGCTCACCGCTGACAGGGGACTATGGCTACACCTTC.

The gene calls are TRBV6-5 and TRBJ2-5; D not certain. CDR1 MNHEY and CDR2 SVGAGI come from the germline V gene. CDR3 length: 18 residues. Deletions cut 0 bases from V and 0 bases from J, with 17 bases between. The CDR3 reads CASSYSPAYGRNQETQYF. CDR3 nucleotides: TGTGCCAGCAGTTACTCTCCGGCTTATGGACGGAACCAAGAGACCCAGTACTTC.

The chain employs TRBV12-3 or TRBV12-4 and TRBJ1-2; TRBD1 matches 7 bases. The trim removed 7 bases at V and 2 bases at J, leaving 13 bases unmatched. The CDR3 spans 16 residues. This CDR3 reads CASTKSSGTANYGYTF. The CDR3 coding sequence is TGTGCCAGCACCAAATCATCCGGGACAGCAAACTATGGCTACACCTTC.

In DNA form, the CDR3 reads TGTGCCAGCAGTCGACCGGGACAGATGAATGAAAAACTGTTTTTT. Amino acids: CASSRPGQMNEKLFF. This chain connects TRBV28 to TRBJ1-4; 7 positions match TRBD1. This CDR3 spans 15 amino acids. J gave up 5 bases and V 5 bases, and 8 bases lay outside the gene matches. Germline V gene sequence: CDR1 MDHEN, CDR2 SYDVKM. Full variable domain (outside the CDR3, taken from reference TRBV28 and TRBJ1-4): DVKVTQSSRYLVKRTGEKVFLECVQDMDHENMFWYRQDPGLGLRLIYFSYDVKMKEKGDIPEGYSVSREKKERFSLILESASTNQTSMYLCASSRPGQMNEKLFFGSGTQLSVL.

This clonotype was recorded a few times. The chain combines TRBV10-3 with TRBJ1-1; D unresolved. There are 14 residues in the CDR3. The germline V gene encodes CDR1 ENHRY and CDR2 SYGVKD. Trimming removed 6 bases from V and 2 bases from J, with 13 bases in between. The CDR3 loop reads CAISPATLNTEAFF. In DNA form, the CDR3 reads TGTGCCATCAGCCCCGCGACACTAAACACTGAAGCTTTCTTT.